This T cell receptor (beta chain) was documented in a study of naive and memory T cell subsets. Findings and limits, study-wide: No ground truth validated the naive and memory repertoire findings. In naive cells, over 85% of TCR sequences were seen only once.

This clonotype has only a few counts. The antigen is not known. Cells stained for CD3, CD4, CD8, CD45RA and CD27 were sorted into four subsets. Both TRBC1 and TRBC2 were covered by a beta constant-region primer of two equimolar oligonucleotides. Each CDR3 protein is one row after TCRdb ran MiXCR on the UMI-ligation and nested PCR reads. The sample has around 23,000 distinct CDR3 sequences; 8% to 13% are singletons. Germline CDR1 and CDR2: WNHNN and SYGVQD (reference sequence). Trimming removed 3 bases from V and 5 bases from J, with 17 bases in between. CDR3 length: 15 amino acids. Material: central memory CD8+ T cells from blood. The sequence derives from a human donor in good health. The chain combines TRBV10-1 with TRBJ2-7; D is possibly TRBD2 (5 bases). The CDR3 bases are TGCGCCAGCAGTGATTCTGTGACACCGGGGAACGAGCAGTACTTC. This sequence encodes CASSDSVTPGNEQYF.